The rows below give T cell receptor beta chains drawn from one sample of a study of T cells in Graves' hyperthyroidism and ophthalmopathy. TCRdb called the multiplex PCR reads again in MiXCR, with one record for every CDR3 protein. Counted here are 300,000 to 350,000 distinct CDR3 sequences, approximately 14% occurring once; the ten biggest clones make up around 25%. Specimen: blood. Every receptor here comes from a woman aged 25 to 39 with Graves' hyperthyroidism. Both conserved end residues are part of each CDR3. Fields, in order: D gene, clone size, CDR3 length, J gene, V gene, CDR3 protein, CDR3 DNA. D genes are given only for firm matches. The listing skips clone size in some rows; elsewhere it reads once, few, many or a size class.

d_gene: NA; abundance: few; len: 14; j_gene: TRBJ1-4; v_gene: TRBV7-2; CDR3aa: CASHRRGRAEKLFF; CDR3nt: TGTGCCAGCCACAGAAGGGGAAGGGCTGAAAAACTGTTTTTT
d_gene: TRBD2; abundance: NA; len: 17; j_gene: TRBJ2-3; v_gene: TRBV7-9; CDR3aa: CASSLVASGSWTDTQYF; CDR3nt: TGTGCCAGCAGCTTAGTTGCTAGCGGGAGTTGGACAGATACGCAGTATTTT
d_gene: TRBD2; abundance: many; len: 17; j_gene: TRBJ2-3; v_gene: TRBV28; CDR3aa: CASSVTRTRRLTDTQYF; CDR3nt: TGTGCCAGCAGTGTTACCCGGACTAGGAGGCTCACAGATACGCAGTATTTT
d_gene: NA; abundance: few; len: 13; j_gene: TRBJ2-3; v_gene: TRBV6-1; CDR3aa: CASSYAPTDTQYF; CDR3nt: TGTGCCAGCAGTTACGCGCCCACAGATACGCAGTATTTT
d_gene: NA; abundance: many; len: 15; j_gene: TRBJ1-2; v_gene: TRBV10-3; CDR3aa: CAIRKGQGSDYGYTF; CDR3nt: TGTGCCATCAGGAAGGGCCAGGGCTCTGACTATGGCTACACCTTC
d_gene: NA; abundance: many; len: 17; j_gene: TRBJ2-2; v_gene: TRBV2; CDR3aa: CASSSPLRRLGTGELFF; CDR3nt: TGTGCCAGCAGTTCCCCCCTGCGCAGGCTGGGGACCGGGGAGCTGTTTTTT
d_gene: TRBD1; abundance: many; len: 16; j_gene: TRBJ1-5; v_gene: TRBV12-3/TRBV12-4; CDR3aa: CASSSGQGYSNQPQHF; CDR3nt: TGTGCCAGCAGTTCGGGACAGGGTTATAGCAATCAGCCCCAGCATTTT
d_gene: TRBD1; abundance: NA; len: 13; j_gene: TRBJ1-5; v_gene: TRBV3-1; CDR3aa: CASSATGGQPQHF; CDR3nt: TGTGCCAGCAGCGCCACAGGGGGCCAGCCCCAGCATTTT
d_gene: NA; abundance: many; len: 15; j_gene: TRBJ1-2; v_gene: TRBV11-1; CDR3aa: CASSVPETANYGYTF; CDR3nt: TGTGCCAGCAGCGTGCCGGAGACAGCTAACTATGGCTACACCTTC
d_gene: NA; abundance: few; len: 12; j_gene: TRBJ2-1; v_gene: TRBV20-1; CDR3aa: CSARLGVDEQFF; CDR3nt: TGCAGTGCTAGGCTAGGTGTAGATGAGCAGTTCTTC
d_gene: TRBD1; abundance: many; len: 15; j_gene: TRBJ1-2; v_gene: TRBV7-6; CDR3aa: CASSSGTGRGYGYTF; CDR3nt: TGTGCCAGCAGCTCAGGGACAGGGAGGGGCTATGGCTACACCTTC
d_gene: TRBD1; abundance: NA; len: 16; j_gene: TRBJ2-5; v_gene: TRBV18; CDR3aa: CASSPPGRGLQETQYF; CDR3nt: TGTGCCAGCTCACCACCGGGCAGGGGGCTCCAAGAGACCCAGTACTTC
d_gene: TRBD1; abundance: many; len: 13; j_gene: TRBJ2-5; v_gene: TRBV15; CDR3aa: CATRRTGQETQYF; CDR3nt: TGTGCCACCAGGCGGACAGGGCAAGAGACCCAGTACTTC
d_gene: NA; abundance: many; len: 16; j_gene: TRBJ2-3; v_gene: TRBV20-1; CDR3aa: CSARRPGITSTDTQYF; CDR3nt: TGCAGTGCTAGAAGGCCAGGGATTACTAGCACAGATACGCAGTATTTT
d_gene: NA; abundance: many; len: 13; j_gene: TRBJ2-1; v_gene: TRBV28; CDR3aa: CASSPPPPDEQFF; CDR3nt: TGTGCCAGCAGTCCCCCCCCACCGGACGAGCAGTTCTTC
d_gene: TRBD1; abundance: many; len: 15; j_gene: TRBJ1-6; v_gene: TRBV6-1; CDR3aa: CASSYRGQGMEPLHF; CDR3nt: TGTGCCAGCAGCTACCGGGGACAGGGAATGGAACCCCTCCACTTT
d_gene: TRBD2; abundance: NA; len: 15; j_gene: TRBJ2-1; v_gene: TRBV3-1; CDR3aa: CASSLLAGVENEQFF; CDR3nt: TGTGCCAGCAGCCTTCTAGCGGGAGTTGAGAATGAGCAGTTCTTC
d_gene: NA; abundance: many; len: 15; j_gene: TRBJ1-1; v_gene: TRBV6-2/TRBV6-3; CDR3aa: CASSYSAPPNTKAFF; CDR3nt: TGTGCCAGCAGTTACTCGGCCCCGCCGAACACTAAAGCTTTCTTT
d_gene: TRBD2; abundance: many; len: 16; j_gene: TRBJ2-7; v_gene: TRBV6-1; CDR3aa: CASSLTSGRALNEQYF; CDR3nt: TGTGCCAGCAGTTTGACTAGCGGGAGGGCCCTCAACGAGCAGTACTTC
d_gene: TRBD2; abundance: few; len: 15; j_gene: TRBJ2-1; v_gene: TRBV7-9; CDR3aa: CASRSPSGSYNEQFF; CDR3nt: TGTGCCAGCAGGTCCCCTAGCGGGAGTTACAATGAGCAGTTCTTC
d_gene: TRBD1; abundance: few; len: 14; j_gene: TRBJ2-3; v_gene: TRBV9; CDR3aa: CASSVQGAADTQYF; CDR3nt: TGTGCCAGCAGCGTCCAGGGGGCAGCAGATACGCAGTATTTT
d_gene: NA; abundance: few; len: 12; j_gene: TRBJ2-5; v_gene: TRBV6-2/TRBV6-3; CDR3aa: CASSRSSGTQYF; CDR3nt: TGTGCCAGCAGTAGGTCCTCCGGGACCCAGTACTTC
d_gene: NA; abundance: few; len: 14; j_gene: TRBJ2-5; v_gene: TRBV6-4; CDR3aa: CASSPQVAQETQYF; CDR3nt: TGTGCCAGCAGCCCCCAGGTAGCCCAAGAGACCCAGTACTTC
d_gene: NA; abundance: NA; len: 14; j_gene: TRBJ2-7; v_gene: TRBV3-1; CDR3aa: CASSQDPVFYEQYF; CDR3nt: TGTGCCAGCAGCCAAGATCCAGTGTTCTACGAGCAGTACTTC
d_gene: TRBD2; abundance: many; len: 17; j_gene: TRBJ2-3; v_gene: TRBV20-1; CDR3aa: CSALTGLAGVGTDTQYF; CDR3nt: TGCAGTGCTCTCACCGGACTAGCGGGAGTAGGGACAGATACGCAGTATTTT
d_gene: TRBD2; abundance: many; len: 13; j_gene: TRBJ2-7; v_gene: TRBV20-1; CDR3aa: CSAIWGGQYEQYF; CDR3nt: TGCAGTGCTATTTGGGGAGGGCAGTACGAGCAGTACTTC
d_gene: NA; abundance: many; len: 15; j_gene: TRBJ2-7; v_gene: TRBV5-1; CDR3aa: CASSFRAGSSYEQYF; CDR3nt: TGCGCCAGCAGCTTCCGCGCGGGCAGCTCCTACGAGCAGTACTTC
d_gene: NA; abundance: many; len: 11; j_gene: TRBJ2-1; v_gene: TRBV29-1; CDR3aa: CSATSFNEQFF; CDR3nt: TGCAGTGCCACTAGTTTCAATGAGCAGTTCTTC
d_gene: TRBD2; abundance: NA; len: 14; j_gene: TRBJ2-3; v_gene: TRBV6-4; CDR3aa: CASRASGPTDTQYF; CDR3nt: TGTGCCAGCAGGGCTAGCGGTCCCACAGATACGCAGTATTTT
d_gene: TRBD1; abundance: NA; len: 12; j_gene: TRBJ1-2; v_gene: TRBV9; CDR3aa: CASSATGHGYTF; CDR3nt: TGTGCCAGCAGCGCGACAGGGCATGGCTACACCTTC
d_gene: NA; abundance: many; len: 15; j_gene: TRBJ2-7; v_gene: TRBV28; CDR3aa: CASSSTGTVPYEQYF; CDR3nt: TGTGCCAGCAGTTCAACCGGGACCGTCCCCTACGAGCAGTACTTC
d_gene: NA; abundance: NA; len: 14; j_gene: TRBJ1-1; v_gene: TRBV30; CDR3aa: CTWSRAAIGTEAFF; CDR3nt: TGTACCTGGAGCAGGGCGGCGATAGGCACTGAAGCTTTCTTT
d_gene: TRBD1; abundance: few; len: 15; j_gene: TRBJ2-3; v_gene: TRBV2; CDR3aa: CASRRQGALGDTQYF; CDR3nt: TGTGCCAGCAGAAGACAGGGGGCGCTGGGAGATACGCAGTATTTT
d_gene: NA; abundance: many; len: 16; j_gene: TRBJ2-1; v_gene: TRBV2; CDR3aa: CASSEAGLVRYNEQFF; CDR3nt: TGTGCCAGCAGTGAAGCTGGTCTAGTCCGTTACAATGAGCAGTTCTTC
d_gene: NA; abundance: many; len: 14; j_gene: TRBJ2-7; v_gene: TRBV6-1; CDR3aa: CASRTAGVDGEQYF; CDR3nt: TGTGCCAGCAGGACGGCCGGGGTTGATGGGGAGCAGTACTTC
d_gene: NA; abundance: many; len: 16; j_gene: TRBJ1-2; v_gene: TRBV28; CDR3aa: CASSKAQGARNYGYTF; CDR3nt: TGTGCCAGCAGTAAGGCTCAGGGCGCTCGTAACTATGGCTACACCTTC
d_gene: NA; abundance: NA; len: 15; j_gene: TRBJ2-2; v_gene: TRBV28; CDR3aa: CASRFSLGGTGELFF; CDR3nt: TGTGCCAGTAGATTTTCCCTGGGGGGTACCGGGGAGCTGTTTTTT
d_gene: TRBD1; abundance: many; len: 16; j_gene: TRBJ2-5; v_gene: TRBV20-1; CDR3aa: CSATDGQGAPQETQYF; CDR3nt: TGCAGTGCCACTGACGGACAGGGGGCCCCTCAAGAGACCCAGTACTTC
d_gene: TRBD2; abundance: many; len: 15; j_gene: TRBJ2-1; v_gene: TRBV2; CDR3aa: CASPPRLADYNEQFF; CDR3nt: TGTGCCAGCCCCCCCCGGCTAGCGGATTACAATGAGCAGTTCTTC
d_gene: NA; abundance: many; len: 15; j_gene: TRBJ1-4; v_gene: TRBV15; CDR3aa: CATSRDREGNEKLFF; CDR3nt: TGTGCCACCAGCAGAGACAGGGAGGGGAATGAAAAACTGTTTTTT
d_gene: NA; abundance: many; len: 13; j_gene: TRBJ1-5; v_gene: TRBV30; CDR3aa: CAWSLTKNQPQHF; CDR3nt: TGTGCCTGGAGTCTGACAAAGAATCAGCCCCAGCATTTT
d_gene: TRBD2; abundance: many; len: 14; j_gene: TRBJ2-7; v_gene: TRBV28; CDR3aa: CASTQAGSSYEQYF; CDR3nt: TGTGCCAGCACCCAAGCGGGGAGCTCCTACGAGCAGTACTTC
d_gene: TRBD2; abundance: many; len: 15; j_gene: TRBJ2-1; v_gene: TRBV20-1; CDR3aa: CSAGYSGSQYNEQFF; CDR3nt: TGCAGTGCTGGATATAGCGGGAGTCAGTACAATGAGCAGTTCTTC
d_gene: TRBD2; abundance: many; len: 15; j_gene: TRBJ2-1; v_gene: TRBV7-3; CDR3aa: CASVRGTSGLVEQFF; CDR3nt: TGTGCCAGCGTAAGGGGGACTAGCGGTCTGGTTGAGCAGTTCTTC
d_gene: TRBD1; abundance: many; len: 12; j_gene: TRBJ2-5; v_gene: TRBV20-1; CDR3aa: CSARTGSETQYF; CDR3nt: TGCAGTGCTAGGACAGGGTCGGAGACCCAGTACTTC
d_gene: TRBD1; abundance: NA; len: 15; j_gene: TRBJ1-5; v_gene: TRBV18; CDR3aa: CASSPGQGTNQPQHF; CDR3nt: TGTGCCAGCTCACCGGGACAGGGCACCAATCAGCCCCAGCATTTT
d_gene: NA; abundance: NA; len: 14; j_gene: TRBJ1-1; v_gene: TRBV19; CDR3aa: CASTSGLGSTEAFF; CDR3nt: NA
d_gene: NA; abundance: NA; len: 15; j_gene: TRBJ2-3; v_gene: TRBV5-8; CDR3aa: CASRTSLGLADTQYF; CDR3nt: TGTGCCAGCAGGACCTCCCTAGGCCTGGCAGATACGCAGTATTTT
d_gene: NA; abundance: many; len: 15; j_gene: TRBJ1-6; v_gene: TRBV6-5; CDR3aa: CASSSQGPRNSPLHF; CDR3nt: TGTGCCAGCAGTTCCCAGGGGCCGCGGAATTCACCCCTCCACTTT
d_gene: TRBD2; abundance: many; len: 15; j_gene: TRBJ2-1; v_gene: TRBV27; CDR3aa: CASSPIAGGVDEQFF; CDR3nt: TGTGCCAGCAGTCCCATAGCGGGAGGGGTAGATGAGCAGTTCTTC
d_gene: NA; abundance: many; len: 14; j_gene: TRBJ1-2; v_gene: TRBV20-1; CDR3aa: CSARSGLDNYGYTF; CDR3nt: TGCAGTGCAAGAAGCGGACTGGATAACTATGGCTACACCTTC
d_gene: NA; abundance: NA; len: 16; j_gene: TRBJ2-6; v_gene: TRBV27; CDR3aa: CASGTIRGFGANVLTF; CDR3nt: TGTGCCAGCGGAACGATTCGGGGGTTTGGGGCCAACGTCCTGACTTTC
d_gene: TRBD1; abundance: few; len: 15; j_gene: TRBJ1-5; v_gene: TRBV5-6; CDR3aa: CASSLRTGASQPQHF; CDR3nt: TGTGCCAGCAGCTTGAGAACAGGGGCCTCTCAGCCCCAGCATTTT
d_gene: TRBD1; abundance: NA; len: 16; j_gene: TRBJ1-5; v_gene: TRBV5-6; CDR3aa: CASSPGQGARNQPQHF; CDR3nt: TGTGCCAGCAGCCCTGGACAGGGGGCGCGTAATCAGCCCCAGCATTTT